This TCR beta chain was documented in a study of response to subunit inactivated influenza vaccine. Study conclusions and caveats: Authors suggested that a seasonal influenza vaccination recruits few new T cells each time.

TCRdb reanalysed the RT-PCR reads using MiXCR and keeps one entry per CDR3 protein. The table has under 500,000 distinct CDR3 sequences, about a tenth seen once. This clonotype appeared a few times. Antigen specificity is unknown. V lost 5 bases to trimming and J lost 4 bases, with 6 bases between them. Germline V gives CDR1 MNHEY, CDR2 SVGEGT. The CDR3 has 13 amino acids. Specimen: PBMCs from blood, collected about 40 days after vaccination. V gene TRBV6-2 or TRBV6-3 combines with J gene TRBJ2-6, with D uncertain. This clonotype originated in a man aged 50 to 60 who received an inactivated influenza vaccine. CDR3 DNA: TGTGCCAGCAGTACGACAGGGGCCAACGTCCTGACTTTC. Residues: CASSTTGANVLTF.